A single T cell receptor (beta chain) is shown here with its context. Its antigen is unknown. The source of the sample is a study of fetal regulatory T cell absence and autoimmunity. Sequencing was at survey level. Profiled with immunoSEQ multiplex PCR; TCRdb holds only in-frame clones, not every one. This table has about 50,000 clones, about 79% appearing once. Notes on the study in general: TRB gene family usage was broadly similar in cord blood and pancreas.

The material sequenced was cord blood. The TCR sequence derives from a newborn boy with IPEX syndrome.

DNA of the CDR3: TGTGCCAGCAGCGTAGCAGCAGGCTACGAGCAGTACTTC. Translation: CASSVAAGYEQYF. V and J are TRBV9 and TRBJ2-7; D not resolved. CDR1 is SGDLS and CDR2 is YYNGEE in the germline V gene. There are 13 residues in the CDR3. V was pared by 0 bases and J by 3 bases, with 7 bases between.